The next 25 T cell receptor beta chains were all read from a single sample in a study of regulatory T cells in long-lasting Graves disease. CDR3 regions were amplified by Arm-PCR using iRepertoire HTBI primers to build TCR beta libraries. TCRdb re-analysed the multiplex PCR reads in MiXCR, keeping a single row per CDR3 protein. The sample shows more than 350,000 distinct CDR3 sequences, around 14% of them seen only once. Noted time point: newly diagnosed GD, antithyroid drugs for less than 3 months. The TCR library used RNA extracted from PBMCs. This same sample was also taken into another study, of T cells in Graves' hyperthyroidism and ophthalmopathy.

Sequencing was performed on peripheral blood mononuclear cells (PBMCs), taken at new diagnosis, from a patient treated with antithyroid drugs. The receptors originated from a woman aged 30 to 39 with Graves disease.

The sample holds many counts of this clonotype. The V and J genes are TRBV30 and TRBJ2-2; the D gene could be TRBD1 or TRBD2 (6 bases each). The germline V gene has CDR1 GTSNPN and CDR2 SVGIG (reference sequence). Between the trimmed V and J ends, which lost 4 bases and 2 bases, there was a span of 14 bases. The CDR3 totals 15 residues. The CDR3 region is CAWKGGTINTGELFF. The CDR3 nucleotides are TGTGCCTGGAAGGGCGGGACAATTAACACCGGGGAGCTGTTTTTT.

This clonotype was counted only a few times. One end of the junction is discordant with germline, which a read error may explain. The chain joins TRBV12-3 or TRBV12-4 to TRBJ1-5, with 8 bases fitting TRBD1. The CDR3 sequence is 16 residues long. CDR3 coding DNA: TGTGCCAGCAGTTTATCTAGGACAGGGAGCAATCAGCTCCAGCATTTT. It translates to CASSLSRTGSNQLQHF.

V gene TRBV6-5 combines with J gene TRBJ2-1, with D perhaps matching TRBD1 (5 bases). Germline V gene lookup returns CDR1 MNHEY and CDR2 SVGAGI. V gave up 2 bases and J gave up 4 bases, with 12 bases separating them. The CDR3 length is 15 residues. The CDR3 nucleotides read TGTGCCAGCAGTTACGGGGCCGGATTTTACAATGAGCAGTTCTTC. This gives the protein CASSYGAGFYNEQFF.

The chain uses TRBV24-1 and TRBJ1-5, with D possibly TRBD1 on 5 matching bases. Trimming took off 10 bases at V and 1 base at J, with 7 bases between the two ends. The CDR3 runs 12 residues. Germline CDR1 is KGHDR and CDR2 is SFDVKD. The CDR3: CATGDSNQPQHF. CDR3 DNA: TGTGCCACGGGGGACAGCAATCAGCCCCAGCATTTT.

This clonotype was recorded at least ten times. V and J are TRBV7-8 and TRBJ2-5; TRBD1 aligns across 7 bases. The ends lost 1 base at V and 3 bases at J; junction bases unmatched: 5. Germline V gene lookup returns CDR1 SGHVS and CDR2 FQNEAQ. The CDR3 runs to 15 residues. CDR3 residues: CASSLVRQGEETQYF. CDR3 coding DNA: TGTGCCAGCAGCTTAGTTAGACAGGGAGAAGAGACCCAGTACTTC.

The chain couples TRBV6-5 to TRBJ1-6; 7 nucleotides agree with TRBD1. The trim removed 4 bases at V and 6 bases at J, leaving 9 bases unmatched. From germline, CDR1 is MNHEY and CDR2 SVGAGI. CDR3 size: 16 residues. The CDR3 sequence: CASSFGDRRVNSPLHF. As DNA, the CDR3 is TGTGCCAGCAGTTTTGGGGACAGACGAGTTAATTCACCCCTCCACTTT.

This clonotype was seen ten or more times. The chain joins TRBV12-3 or TRBV12-4 to TRBJ1-4; D unclear. Trimming left V 5 bases short and J 8 bases short, with 9 bases between. The length of the CDR3 is 12 residues. The CDR3 here is CASSQREEKLFF. In nucleotides, the CDR3 is TGTGCCAGCAGTCAAAGGGAGGAAAAACTGTTTTTT.

This clonotype has ten or more counts. This chain connects TRBV24-1 to TRBJ2-1; 15 bases are shared with TRBD2. V lost 4 bases, J lost 6 bases, and 6 bases stayed unmatched. Germline assignment: CDR1 KGHDR and CDR2 SFDVKD. CDR3 length equals 17 residues. The CDR3 nucleotides are TGTGCCACCAGTGACCCGGGACTAGCGGGAGGTCGCAATGAGCAGTTCTTC. It specifies CATSDPGLAGGRNEQFF.

The chain has TRBV5-1 and TRBJ2-2; 11 bases fit TRBD1. With V trimmed by 0 bases and J by 6 bases, 4 bases remained unmatched. The germline V gene encodes CDR1 SGHRS and CDR2 YFSETQ. CDR3 length: 16 residues. The CDR3, as DNA: TGCGCCAGCAGCTTGGAAGGACAGGGGGCCGCCGGGGAGCTGTTTTTT. It is translated as CASSLEGQGAAGELFF.

CDR3 residues: CASSLWTDSILGTQYF. CDR3 DNA sequence: TGTGCCAGCAGCTTATGGACTGACTCTATCTTGGGTACGCAGTATTTT. The genes are TRBV13 and TRBJ2-1; perhaps TRBD2 as D (5 bases). The J call may be in error: the DNA end matches TRBJ2-3 better. Germline loops: CDR1 PRHDT, CDR2 FYEKMQ (reference sequence). CDR3 length: 16 amino acids.

The J gene is TRBJ2-3, the V gene TRBV29-1, with 10 bases lining up with TRBD2. With V trimmed by 3 bases and J by 5 bases, 8 bases remained unmatched. CDR1 and CDR2 from the germline V gene are SQVTM and ANQGSEA. The CDR3 has 15 residues. The CDR3 DNA sequence: TGCAGCGTTGATCCTAGCGGGAGTAGTGGAGATACGCAGTATTTT. Protein product: CSVDPSGSSGDTQYF.

This clonotype has ten or more counts. The V gene is TRBV7-2, the J gene TRBJ2-3; D is unclear. CDR1 and CDR2 from the germline V gene are SGHTA and FQGNSA. The CDR3 extends over 16 amino acids. V lost 2 bases and J 2 bases, leaving 14 bases between the germline ends. The CDR3 here is CASSLRSARHTDTQYF. The CDR3 DNA reads TGTGCCAGCAGCTTACGTTCGGCACGGCACACAGATACGCAGTATTTT.

This clonotype was counted at least ten times. The chain links TRBV30 to TRBJ1-5; D unclear. This CDR3 comprises 13 residues. The germline gives CDR1 GTSNPN, CDR2 SVGIG (reference sequence). Trimming removed 2 bases from V and 5 bases from J, with 10 bases in between. This CDR3 reads CAWSSSGYQPQHF. The CDR3 nucleotides read TGTGCCTGGAGTTCCTCAGGCTATCAGCCCCAGCATTTT.

This chain links TRBV14 with TRBJ2-1, with no clear D. V was shortened by 4 bases and J by 9 bases, with 7 bases between the two germline ends. Germline V gives CDR1 SGHDN, CDR2 FVKESK. The CDR3 has 11 amino acids. For the CDR3, the DNA is TGTGCCAGCAGCCGAGTTTCTGAGCAGTTCTTC. This codes for CASSRVSEQFF.

Comment on this clonotype: A much larger clone differs from this one at a single base, so this may be a read error. This chain joins TRBV3-1 and TRBJ1-1, with D unclear. Trimming removed 3 bases at V and 1 base at J, with 9 bases between. The CDR3 is made up of 14 amino acids. Germline V CDR1 and CDR2: LGHDT, YNNKEL (reference sequence). CDR3 nucleotide sequence: TGTGCCAGCAGCCACGGCGGGCCGAACACTGAAGCTTTCTTT. Its protein product is CASSHGGPNTEAFF.

This clonotype was seen only a few times. The chain employs TRBV2 and TRBJ2-1, with D tentatively TRBD2 (6 bases). The CDR3 contains 16 residues. The germline V gene encodes CDR1 SNHLY and CDR2 FYNNEI. Trimming left V 4 bases short and J 5 bases short, with 18 bases between. CDR3 sequence reads: CASSGPYLGGNNEQFF. The CDR3 DNA reads as TGTGCCAGCAGTGGCCCGTATTTGGGGGGTAACAATGAGCAGTTCTTC.

In the case of this clonotype: Given a much more abundant clone one base away, this may be a read error. CDR3 DNA sequence: TGCAGCGCTGTCGGCAGACCTTGGCAGTTCTTC. Protein: CSAVGRPWQFF. The rearrangement uses TRBV29-1 and TRBJ2-1, with no clear D. V was clipped by 7 bases and J by 12 bases, with 16 bases between them. The CDR3 extends over 11 amino acids. Germline V gene data show CDR1 as SQVTM and CDR2 as ANQGSEA.

This clonotype was picked up a small number of times. The chain carries TRBV30 and TRBJ1-5, with TRBD1 as a possible D gene (5 bases). This CDR3 has 13 residues. The V end was cut by 1 base, the J end by 6 bases, with 10 bases between. Germline V gene data show CDR1 as GTSNPN and CDR2 as SVGIG (reference sequence). The CDR3 sequence: CAWSGRGLQPQHF. The CDR3 DNA follows: TGTGCCTGGAGTGGTAGGGGCCTTCAGCCCCAGCATTTT.

This clonotype appeared many times. V gene TRBV13 combines with J gene TRBJ2-1; the D is unclear. CDR3 size: 14 residues. CDR1 is PRHDT, CDR2 FYEKMQ, per germline (reference sequence). The V gene lost 5 bases and the J gene lost 8 bases, with 16 bases spanning the gap. This CDR3 reads CASSPPDSLHEQFF. The DNA of the CDR3 is TGTGCCAGCAGCCCCCCTGACTCCTTGCATGAGCAGTTCTTC.

This clonotype has only a few counts. The chain carries TRBV6-4 and TRBJ2-2; D tentatively fits TRBD1 or TRBD2 (5 bases each). The CDR3 is 12 residues long. Germline CDR1 MRHNA, CDR2 SNTAGT. V was shortened by 11 bases and J by 6 bases, with 13 bases between the two germline ends. In DNA, the CDR3 is TGTGCCGGGGGAGTCGGGCCCGGGGAGCTGTTTTTT. Its protein is CAGGVGPGELFF.

This clonotype was detected a few times. This may arise from a read error, as a much more abundant clone is one base away. The chain carries TRBV12-3 or TRBV12-4 and TRBJ2-5; D call uncertain. CDR3 size: 14 residues. In nucleotides, the CDR3 is TGTGCCGGCAGTGATGAGAACTCCCAAGAGACCCAGTACTTC. Translated, it gives CAGSDENSQETQYF.

This clonotype was seen at least ten times. The chain has TRBV6-1 and TRBJ1-1; D gene unclear. The CDR3 length is 12 residues. The germline V and J ends were trimmed by 1 base and 6 bases, with 6 bases remaining between them. Germline-derived CDR1 and CDR2 are MNHNS and SASEGT. CDR3 in amino acids: CASSEGRSEAFF. As DNA, the CDR3 is TGTGCCAGCAGTGAAGGCAGGTCTGAAGCTTTCTTT.

This clonotype was seen repeatedly, ten times or more. V is TRBV10-3 and J is TRBJ1-3; D is unclear. CDR1 is ENHRY and CDR2 is SYGVKD in the germline V gene. CDR3 length: 13 amino acids. The V gene lost 3 bases and the J gene lost 7 bases, with 10 bases spanning the gap. CDR3 region: CAISERGSNTIYF. The CDR3 DNA follows: TGTGCCATCAGTGAAAGAGGGTCTAACACCATATATTTT.

This clonotype was counted many times. This chain connects TRBV2 to TRBJ2-4; D is ambiguous. V shed 7 bases and J shed 4 bases, with 14 bases lying between them. The CDR3 has 14 residues. Germline CDR1 reads SNHLY; CDR2 reads FYNNEI. CDR3 sequence (DNA): TGTGCCAGCATCCAGGCAGACGGGAAAAACATTCAGTACTTC. Residues: CASIQADGKNIQYF.

This clonotype showed up many times. The chain is built from TRBV28 and TRBJ1-1; unclear D gene. With 8 bases removed from V and 0 bases from J, the gap between germline ends came to 10 bases. Germline CDR1 and CDR2: MDHEN and SYDVKM. This CDR3 spans 13 amino acids. The CDR3 spells CASLAAMNTEAFF. CDR3 nucleotides: TGTGCCAGCTTAGCGGCGATGAACACTGAAGCTTTCTTT.